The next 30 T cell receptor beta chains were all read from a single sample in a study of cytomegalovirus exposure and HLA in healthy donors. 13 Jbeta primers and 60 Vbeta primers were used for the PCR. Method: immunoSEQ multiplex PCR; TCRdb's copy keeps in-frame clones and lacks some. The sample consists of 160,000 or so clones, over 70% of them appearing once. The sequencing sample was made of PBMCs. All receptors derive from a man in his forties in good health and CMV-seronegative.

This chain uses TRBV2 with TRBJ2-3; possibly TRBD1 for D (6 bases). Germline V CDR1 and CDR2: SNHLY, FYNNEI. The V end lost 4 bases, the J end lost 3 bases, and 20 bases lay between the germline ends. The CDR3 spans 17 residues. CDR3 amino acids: CASSVRRDNSQTDTQYF. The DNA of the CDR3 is TGTGCCAGCAGTGTCCGCCGGGACAACTCTCAGACAGATACGCAGTATTTT.

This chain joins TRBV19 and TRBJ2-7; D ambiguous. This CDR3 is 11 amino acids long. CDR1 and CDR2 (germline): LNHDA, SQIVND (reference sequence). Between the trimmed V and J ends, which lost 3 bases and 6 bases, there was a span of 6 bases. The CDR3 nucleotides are TGTGCCAGTAGTATCCCCTCCGAGCAGTACTTC. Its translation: CASSIPSEQYF.

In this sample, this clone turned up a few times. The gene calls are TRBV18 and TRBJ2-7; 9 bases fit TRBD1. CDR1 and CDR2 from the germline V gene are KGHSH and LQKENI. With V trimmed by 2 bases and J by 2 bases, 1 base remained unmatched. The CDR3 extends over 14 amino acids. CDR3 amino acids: CASSPDRGAYEQYF. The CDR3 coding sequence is TGTGCCAGCTCACCAGACAGGGGGGCCTACGAGCAGTACTTC.

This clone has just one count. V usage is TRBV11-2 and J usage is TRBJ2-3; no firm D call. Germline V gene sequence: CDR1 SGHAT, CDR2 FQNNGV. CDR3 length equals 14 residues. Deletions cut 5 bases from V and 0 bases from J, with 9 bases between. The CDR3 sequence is CASSGQLSTDTQYF. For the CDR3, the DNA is TGTGCCAGCAGCGGGCAGCTAAGCACAGATACGCAGTATTTT.

CDR3 region: CASSMGTGPSYNEQFF. CDR3 DNA: TGTGCCAGCAGTATGGGGACAGGGCCCTCCTACAATGAGCAGTTCTTC. The chain recombines TRBV28 with TRBJ2-1, with 9 positions matching TRBD1. The CDR3 length is 16 residues. Germline values: CDR1 MDHEN, CDR2 SYDVKM. J gave up 0 bases and V 5 bases, and 5 bases lay outside the gene matches.

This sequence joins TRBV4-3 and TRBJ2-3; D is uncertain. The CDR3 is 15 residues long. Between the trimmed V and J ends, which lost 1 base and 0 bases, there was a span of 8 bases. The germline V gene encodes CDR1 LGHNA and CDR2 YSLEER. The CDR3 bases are TGCGCCAGCAGCCAAGGGCAGACTAGCACAGATACGCAGTATTTT. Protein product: CASSQGQTSTDTQYF.

Written as DNA, the CDR3 is TGTGCCATCAGTCTCAACGGGGACTCTGAAGCTTTCTTT. Amino acids: CAISLNGDSEAFF. The chain uses TRBV10-3 and TRBJ1-1; possibly TRBD1 for D (5 bases). V lost 5 bases and J 6 bases, leaving 13 bases between the germline ends. Germline V gene lookup returns CDR1 ENHRY and CDR2 SYGVKD. The CDR3 runs to 13 residues.

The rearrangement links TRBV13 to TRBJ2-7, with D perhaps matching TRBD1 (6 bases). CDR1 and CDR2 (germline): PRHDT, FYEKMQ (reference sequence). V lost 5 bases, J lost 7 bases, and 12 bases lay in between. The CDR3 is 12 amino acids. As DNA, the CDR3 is TGTGCCAGCAGCCAGGTGGGGGCAGAGCAGTACTTC. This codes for CASSQVGAEQYF. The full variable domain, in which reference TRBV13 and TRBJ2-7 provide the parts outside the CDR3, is AAGVIQSPRHLIKEKRETATLKCYPIPRHDTVYWYQQGPGQDPQFLISFYEKMQSDKGSIPDRFSAQQFSDYHSELNMSSLELGDSALYFCASSQVGAEQYFGPGTRLTVT.

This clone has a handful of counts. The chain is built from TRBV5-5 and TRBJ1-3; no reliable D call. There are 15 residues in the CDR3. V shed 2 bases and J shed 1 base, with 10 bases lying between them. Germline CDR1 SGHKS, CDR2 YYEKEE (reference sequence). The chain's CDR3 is CASSFDGRSGNTIYF. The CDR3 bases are TGTGCCAGCAGCTTTGACGGGAGGTCTGGAAACACCATATATTTT.

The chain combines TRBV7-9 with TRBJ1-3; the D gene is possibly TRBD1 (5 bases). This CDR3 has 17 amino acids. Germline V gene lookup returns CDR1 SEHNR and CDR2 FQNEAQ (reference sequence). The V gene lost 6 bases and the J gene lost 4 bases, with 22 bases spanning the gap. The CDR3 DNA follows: TGTGCCAGCAGTCCTGACCAGGGTGGTTTGGGAGGAAACACCATATATTTT. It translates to CASSPDQGGLGGNTIYF. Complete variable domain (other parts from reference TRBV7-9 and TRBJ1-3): DTGVSQNPRHKITKRGQNVTFRCDPISEHNRLYWYRQTLGQGPEFLTYFQNEAQLEKSRLLSDRFSAERPKGSFSTLEIQRTEQGDSAMYLCASSPDQGGLGGNTIYFGEGSWLTVV.

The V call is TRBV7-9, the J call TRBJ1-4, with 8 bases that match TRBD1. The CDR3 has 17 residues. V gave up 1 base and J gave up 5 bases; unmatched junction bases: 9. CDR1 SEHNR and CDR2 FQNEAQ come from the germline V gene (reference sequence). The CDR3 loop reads CASSLGPRQGANEKLFF. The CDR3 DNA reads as TGTGCCAGCAGCTTAGGCCCCCGGCAGGGGGCAAATGAAAAACTGTTTTTT.

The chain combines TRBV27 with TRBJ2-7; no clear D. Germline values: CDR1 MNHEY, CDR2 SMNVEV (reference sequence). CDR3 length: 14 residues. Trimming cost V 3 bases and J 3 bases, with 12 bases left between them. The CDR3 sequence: CASSFAGRVYEQYF. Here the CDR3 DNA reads TGTGCCAGCAGTTTCGCCGGTCGGGTCTACGAGCAGTACTTC.

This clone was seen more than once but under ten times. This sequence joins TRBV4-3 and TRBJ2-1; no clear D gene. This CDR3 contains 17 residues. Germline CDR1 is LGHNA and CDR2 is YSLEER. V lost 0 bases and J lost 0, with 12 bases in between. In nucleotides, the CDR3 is TGCGCCAGCAGCCAAGATTTTCGACTGAGCTCCTACAATGAGCAGTTCTTC. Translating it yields CASSQDFRLSSYNEQFF.

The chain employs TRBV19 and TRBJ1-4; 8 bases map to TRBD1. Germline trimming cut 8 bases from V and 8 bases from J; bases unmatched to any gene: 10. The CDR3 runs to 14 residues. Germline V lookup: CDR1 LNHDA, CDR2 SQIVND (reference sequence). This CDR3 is CASHHRGGGEKLFF. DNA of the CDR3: TGTGCCAGTCACCACAGGGGGGGCGGGGAAAAACTGTTTTTT.

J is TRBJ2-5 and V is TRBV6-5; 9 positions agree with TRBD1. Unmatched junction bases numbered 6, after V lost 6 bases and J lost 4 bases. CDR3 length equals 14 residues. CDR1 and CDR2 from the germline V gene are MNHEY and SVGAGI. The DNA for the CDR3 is TGTGCCAGCAGGAGGACAGGGGAAAGAGAGACCCAGTACTTC. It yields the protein CASRRTGERETQYF.

CDR3 nucleotide sequence: TGTGCCAGTAGTATCTACCTAGGTAGCGGCGAGCAGTACTTC. Residues: CASSIYLGSGEQYF. V and J are TRBV19 and TRBJ2-7, with D possibly being TRBD2 (6 bases). CDR1 and CDR2 from the germline V gene are LNHDA and SQIVND (reference sequence). The CDR3 covers 14 residues. Trimming cost V 3 bases and J 6 bases, with 15 bases left between them.

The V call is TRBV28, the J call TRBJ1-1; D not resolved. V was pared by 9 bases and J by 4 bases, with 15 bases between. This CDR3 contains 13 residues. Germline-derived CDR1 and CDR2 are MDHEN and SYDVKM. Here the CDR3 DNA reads TGTGCCAGTTACGGAGGGCGACTCACTGAAGCTTTCTTT. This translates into CASYGGRLTEAFF. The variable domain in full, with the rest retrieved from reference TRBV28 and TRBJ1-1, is DVKVTQSSRYLVKRTGEKVFLECVQDMDHENMFWYRQDPGLGLRLIYFSYDVKMKEKGDIPEGYSVSREKKERFSLILESASTNQTSMYLCASYGGRLTEAFFGQGTRLTVV.

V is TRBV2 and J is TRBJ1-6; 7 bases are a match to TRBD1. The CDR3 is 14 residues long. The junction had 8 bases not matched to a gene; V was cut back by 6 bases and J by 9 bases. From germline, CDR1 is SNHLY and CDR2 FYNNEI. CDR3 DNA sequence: TGTGCCAGCAGCGGACAGGCGGATGGTTCACCCCTCCACTTT. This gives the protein CASSGQADGSPLHF.

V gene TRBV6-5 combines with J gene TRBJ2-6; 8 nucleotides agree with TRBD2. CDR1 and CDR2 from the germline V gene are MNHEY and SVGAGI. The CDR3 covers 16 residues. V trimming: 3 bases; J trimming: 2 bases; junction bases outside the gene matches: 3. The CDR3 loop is CASSYSGGAGANVLTF. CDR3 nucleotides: TGTGCCAGCAGTTATTCGGGAGGGGCTGGGGCCAACGTCCTGACTTTC.

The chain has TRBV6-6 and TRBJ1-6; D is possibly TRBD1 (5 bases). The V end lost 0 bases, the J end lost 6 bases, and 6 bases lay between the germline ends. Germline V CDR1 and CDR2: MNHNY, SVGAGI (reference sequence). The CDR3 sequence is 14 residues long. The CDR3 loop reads CASSYSGGNSPLHF. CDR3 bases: TGTGCCAGCAGTTACTCCGGGGGTAATTCACCCCTCCACTTT.

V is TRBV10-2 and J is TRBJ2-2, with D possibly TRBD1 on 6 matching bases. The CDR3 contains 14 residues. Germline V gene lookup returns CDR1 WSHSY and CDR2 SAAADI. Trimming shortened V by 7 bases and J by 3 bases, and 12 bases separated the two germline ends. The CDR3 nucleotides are TGCGCCAGCAACGGACAGCCTTACACCGGGGAGCTGTTTTTT. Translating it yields CASNGQPYTGELFF.

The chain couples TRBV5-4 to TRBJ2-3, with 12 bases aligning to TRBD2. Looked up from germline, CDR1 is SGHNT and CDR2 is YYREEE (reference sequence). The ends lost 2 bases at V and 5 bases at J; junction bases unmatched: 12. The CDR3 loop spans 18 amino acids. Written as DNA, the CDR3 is TGTGCCAGCAGCTTAGGCCTAGCGGGAGGGCCTCTGGGAGATACGCAGTATTTT. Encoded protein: CASSLGLAGGPLGDTQYF.

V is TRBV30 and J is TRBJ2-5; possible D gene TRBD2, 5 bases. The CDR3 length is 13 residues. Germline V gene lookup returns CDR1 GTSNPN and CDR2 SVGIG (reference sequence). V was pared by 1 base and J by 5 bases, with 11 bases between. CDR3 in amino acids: CAWSGGVPETQYF. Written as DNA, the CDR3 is TGTGCCTGGAGTGGGGGAGTCCCGGAGACCCAGTACTTC.

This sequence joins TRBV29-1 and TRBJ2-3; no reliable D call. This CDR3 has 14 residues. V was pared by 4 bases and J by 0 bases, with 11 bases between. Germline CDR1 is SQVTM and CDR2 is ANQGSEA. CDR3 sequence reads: CSVVSDLSTDTQYF. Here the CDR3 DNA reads TGCAGCGTTGTCAGCGACCTTAGCACAGATACGCAGTATTTT.

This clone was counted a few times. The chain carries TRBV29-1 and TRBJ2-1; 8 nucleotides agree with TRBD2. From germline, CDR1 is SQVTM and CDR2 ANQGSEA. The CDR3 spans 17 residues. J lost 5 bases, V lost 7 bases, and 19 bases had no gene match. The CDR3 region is CSGGREGIGFRDNEQFF. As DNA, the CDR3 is TGCAGCGGGGGACGGGAGGGGATCGGGTTTCGAGACAATGAGCAGTTCTTC.

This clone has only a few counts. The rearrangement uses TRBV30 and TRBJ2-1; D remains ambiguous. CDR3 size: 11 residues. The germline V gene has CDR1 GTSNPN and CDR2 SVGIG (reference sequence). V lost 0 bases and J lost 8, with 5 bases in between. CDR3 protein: CAWSVYYEQFF. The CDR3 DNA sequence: TGTGCCTGGAGTGTATATTATGAGCAGTTCTTC. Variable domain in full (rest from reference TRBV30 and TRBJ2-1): SQTIHQWPATLVQPVGSPLSLECTVEGTSNPNLYWYRQAAGRGLQLLFYSVGIGQISSEVPQNLSASRPQDRQFILSSKKLLLSDSGFYLCAWSVYYEQFFGPGTRLTVL.

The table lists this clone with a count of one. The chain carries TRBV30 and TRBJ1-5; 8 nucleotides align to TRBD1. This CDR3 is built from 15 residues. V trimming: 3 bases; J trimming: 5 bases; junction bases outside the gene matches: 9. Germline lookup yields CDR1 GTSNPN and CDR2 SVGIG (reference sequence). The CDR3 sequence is CAWSPRGTGDQPQHF. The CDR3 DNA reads TGTGCCTGGAGCCCACGGGGGACAGGCGATCAGCCCCAGCATTTT.

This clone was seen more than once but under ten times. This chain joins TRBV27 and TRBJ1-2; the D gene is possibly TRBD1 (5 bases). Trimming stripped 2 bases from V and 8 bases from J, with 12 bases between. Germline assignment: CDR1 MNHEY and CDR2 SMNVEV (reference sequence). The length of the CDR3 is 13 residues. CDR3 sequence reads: CASSLVGAGGYTF. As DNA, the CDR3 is TGTGCCAGCAGTTTAGTTGGGGCGGGAGGCTACACCTTC.

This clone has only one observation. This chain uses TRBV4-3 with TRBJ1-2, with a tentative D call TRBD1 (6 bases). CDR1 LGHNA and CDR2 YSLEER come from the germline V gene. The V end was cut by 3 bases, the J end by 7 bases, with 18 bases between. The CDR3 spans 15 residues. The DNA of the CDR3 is TGCGCCAGCAGCCAGCGGACAGCAAGTCATGCTGGCTACACCTTC. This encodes CASSQRTASHAGYTF.

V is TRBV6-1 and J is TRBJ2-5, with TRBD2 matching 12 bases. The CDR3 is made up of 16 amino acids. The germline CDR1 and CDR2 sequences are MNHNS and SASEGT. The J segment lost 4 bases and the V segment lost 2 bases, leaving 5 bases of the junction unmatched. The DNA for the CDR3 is TGTGCCAGCAGTGAACAGCTAGCGGGGGGGCCAGAGACCCAGTACTTC. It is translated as CASSEQLAGGPETQYF.